This TCR beta chain was recovered during a study of PD-L1 blockade in urothelial cancer. This sample's time point: peripheral blood 6 weeks after treatment start. This clone appeared once. The CDR3 totals 13 residues. Germline V gene sequence: CDR1 SGHTA, CDR2 FQGNSA. V was clipped by 0 bases and J by 6 bases, with 7 bases between them. Produced via immunoSEQ multiplex PCR; TCRdb's table is partial and in-frame only. Of some 120,000 clones listed, around 89% are singletons. This sequence originates from a man between 60 and 75 years old with urothelial cancer. The V and J genes are TRBV7-2 and TRBJ2-3; D is ambiguous. The sample consisted of PBMCs, taken around atezolizumab (anti-PD-L1) treatment. In nucleotides, the CDR3 is TGTGCCAGCAGCTTAGCTAAGGAGGATACGCAGTATTTT. It encodes CASSLAKEDTQYF.